This T cell receptor (beta chain) was profiled in a study of radiation and T cells in renal cell carcinoma. Whole-study findings and limits: Only small tumor regions of 0.8 to 1 g were sampled.

This clone has more than one count but fewer than ten. Its antigen is still unknown. Treatment meaning: treatment-naive control, cytoreductive nephrectomy. Produced via immunoSEQ multiplex PCR; TCRdb's table is partial and in-frame only. Here the sample spans roughly 15,000 clones, less than 75% being singletons. Between the trimmed V and J ends, which lost 7 bases and 6 bases, there was a span of 15 bases. This CDR3 has 13 amino acids. CDR1 is MNHNS, CDR2 SASEGT, per germline. Sequences were derived from tumor tissue, sampled from a patient whose treatment was nephrectomy without radiotherapy. The clonotype comes from a man aged 55 to 70 with renal cell carcinoma. This rearrangement joins TRBV6-1 to TRBJ1-2; the D gene is possibly TRBD1 (6 bases). CDR3 loop: CASTPRGRDGYTF. The CDR3 DNA reads as TGTGCCAGCACTCCCCGGGGGCGGGATGGCTACACCTTC.